Following are 30 T cell receptor beta chains from one sample sequenced in a study of cytomegalovirus exposure and HLA in healthy donors. PCR amplification relied on 60 Vbeta primers (plus 13 Jbeta primers). Sequenced by immunoSEQ multiplex PCR; TCRdb stores in-frame clones only, minus some. The data show about 200,000 clones, approximately 85% seen once. Material for sequencing was PBMCs. Source of these receptors: a woman aged 50 to 60 in good health and CMV-seropositive.

Turning to this clone: Mismatch with germline at one junction end may stem from a read error. This chain joins TRBV7-2 and TRBJ2-6; possible D gene TRBD1, 5 bases. The CDR3 loop spans 17 amino acids. Germline assignment: CDR1 SGHTA and CDR2 FQGNSA. The CDR3 is CASSLRGESSGANGLTF. CDR3 nucleotide sequence: TGTGCCAGCAGCTTACGAGGAGAGAGCTCTGGGGCCAACGGCCTGACTTTC.

This rearrangement joins TRBV27 to TRBJ2-3, with 11 bases aligning to TRBD2. This CDR3 spans 16 amino acids. The J segment lost 2 bases and the V segment lost 2 bases, leaving 3 bases of the junction unmatched. CDR1 MNHEY and CDR2 SMNVEV come from the germline V gene (reference sequence). The CDR3: CASSLGTSGTTDTQYF. DNA for the CDR3: TGTGCCAGCAGTTTAGGGACTAGCGGAACCACAGATACGCAGTATTTT.

The genes are TRBV27 and TRBJ2-7, with D hard to call. This CDR3 spans 13 amino acids. Looked up from germline, CDR1 is MNHEY and CDR2 is SMNVEV (reference sequence). Trimming took 5 bases from V and 1 from J, leaving 9 bases between them. CDR3 DNA sequence: TGTGCCAGCAGTCCCGACTGGTCCTACGAGCAGTACTTC. Encoded protein: CASSPDWSYEQYF.

V gene TRBV6-6 combines with J gene TRBJ2-3, with D possibly matching TRBD1 (5 bases). The V and J ends lost 4 bases and 4 bases respectively, with 9 bases between them. This CDR3 region has 13 residues. Per germline, CDR1 MNHNY and CDR2 SVGAGI (reference sequence). This CDR3 is CASSSAGPDTQYF. The CDR3 coding sequence is TGTGCCAGCAGTTCGGCAGGGCCAGATACGCAGTATTTT.

This clone was found a few times. The chain couples TRBV4-3 to TRBJ1-5, with TRBD1 identical over 7 bases. The V and J ends lost 0 bases and 5 bases, in that order; junction bases with no gene match: 4. Germline loops: CDR1 LGHNA, CDR2 YSLEER. This CDR3 is built from 15 residues. Here the CDR3 DNA reads TGCGCCAGCAGCCAAGAAATCCAGGGGGATCAGCCCCAGCATTTT. Protein: CASSQEIQGDQPQHF.

The rearrangement uses TRBV7-9 and TRBJ1-2, with a possible D match to TRBD1 (6 bases). V was trimmed by 5 bases and J by 1 base, leaving 23 bases between them. The CDR3 sequence is 18 residues long. Germline V CDR1 and CDR2: SEHNR, FQNEAQ (reference sequence). In DNA form, the CDR3 reads TGTGCCAGCAGCCCCTCACTCCGGCTACAGGGTATTAACTATGGCTACACCTTC. Translating it yields CASSPSLRLQGINYGYTF. The full variable domain, completed using reference TRBV7-9 and TRBJ1-2, is DTGVSQNPRHKITKRGQNVTFRCDPISEHNRLYWYRQTLGQGPEFLTYFQNEAQLEKSRLLSDRFSAERPKGSFSTLEIQRTEQGDSAMYLCASSPSLRLQGINYGYTFGSGTRLTVV.

CDR3 amino acids: CASTASSSYNEQFF. The CDR3 DNA reads TGTGCCAGCACCGCGAGTAGCTCCTACAATGAGCAGTTCTTC. The chain couples TRBV2 to TRBJ2-1; D unresolved. Germline CDR1 reads SNHLY; CDR2 reads FYNNEI. The CDR3 is 14 residues long. V lost 7 bases to trimming and J lost 0 bases, with 10 bases between them.

The genes are TRBV18 and TRBJ1-1, with D uncertain. The CDR3 extends over 15 amino acids. The germline V gene encodes CDR1 KGHSH and CDR2 LQKENI. The V end was cut by 0 bases, the J end by 1 base, with 9 bases between. CDR3 loop: CASSPPSGGNTEAFF. The CDR3 coding sequence is TGTGCCAGCTCACCACCGTCCGGCGGGAACACTGAAGCTTTCTTT.

The genes are TRBV9 and TRBJ1-6; D remains unclear. V was clipped by 5 bases and J by 9 bases, with 9 bases between them. Germline values: CDR1 SGDLS, CDR2 YYNGEE. The CDR3 consists of 12 residues. CDR3 in amino acids: CASSSAASPLHF. CDR3 coding DNA: TGTGCCAGCAGTTCAGCGGCTTCACCCCTCCACTTT.

The gene calls are TRBV15 and TRBJ1-4; 9 positions agree with TRBD1. Germline loops: CDR1 LNHNV, CDR2 YYDKDF (reference sequence). J lost 6 bases, V lost 3 bases, and 5 bases had no gene match. The length of the CDR3 is 15 residues. The CDR3 DNA reads as TGTGCCACCAGCAGCCGGGACAGGGCGGATGAAAAACTGTTTTTT. This codes for CATSSRDRADEKLFF.

This clone was picked up one time. The chain employs TRBV30 and TRBJ1-1; a weak D match, TRBD1 (5 bases). Germline V gene data show CDR1 as GTSNPN and CDR2 as SVGIG (reference sequence). The CDR3 consists of 12 residues. Trimming cost V 2 bases and J 4 bases, with 8 bases left between them. The chain's CDR3 is CAWSTGGTEAFF. For the CDR3, the DNA is TGTGCCTGGAGTACCGGGGGCACTGAAGCTTTCTTT.

The chain joins TRBV5-1 to TRBJ1-1; D uncertain. Germline assignment: CDR1 SGHRS and CDR2 YFSETQ. The length of the CDR3 is 12 residues. V was pared by 5 bases and J by 1 base, with 6 bases between. The CDR3 loop is CASRFSNTEAFF. CDR3 nucleotide sequence: TGCGCCAGCAGGTTCTCGAACACTGAAGCTTTCTTT. The full variable domain, with the rest looked up from reference TRBV5-1 and TRBJ1-1, is KAGVTQTPRYLIKTRGQQVTLSCSPISGHRSVSWYQQTPGQGLQFLFEYFSETQRNKGNFPGRFSGRQFSNSRSEMNVSTLELGDSALYLCASRFSNTEAFFGQGTRLTVV.

The genes are TRBV6-1 and TRBJ1-5; TRBD1 matches at 7 bases. From germline, CDR1 is MNHNS and CDR2 SASEGT. Unmatched junction bases numbered 3, after V lost 5 bases and J lost 5 bases. The CDR3 spans 13 residues. CDR3 loop: CASSFQGDQPQHF. CDR3 DNA: TGTGCCAGCAGTTTTCAGGGGGATCAGCCCCAGCATTTT.

This chain uses TRBV7-8 with TRBJ1-6; D call uncertain. V was cut by 4 bases and J by 7 bases, with 11 bases left in between. The CDR3 extends over 14 amino acids. Germline V gene sequence: CDR1 SGHVS, CDR2 FQNEAQ. The chain's CDR3 is CASSYSSGNSPLHF. The CDR3 nucleotides read TGTGCCAGCAGCTACTCAAGCGGGAATTCACCCCTCCACTTT.

The V and J genes are TRBV12-5 and TRBJ2-1; TRBD2 might be the D (6 bases). The V gene's germline CDR1 is LGHNT and CDR2 FRNRAP. V gave up 9 bases and J gave up 8 bases, with 20 bases separating them. The CDR3 consists of 14 residues. In DNA form, the CDR3 reads TGTGCTAGCGCCGAAATTGGAGGGGCTTATGAGCAGTTCTTC. Its protein is CASAEIGGAYEQFF.

The V call is TRBV7-9, the J call TRBJ2-1; D is perhaps TRBD2 (5 bases). The ends were cut back, 7 bases at V and 4 bases at J, with 14 bases in the middle. CDR3 size: 14 residues. Germline V lookup: CDR1 SEHNR, CDR2 FQNEAQ (reference sequence). The CDR3 loop reads CASIEAGEYNEQFF. The CDR3 DNA reads TGTGCCAGCATCGAAGCCGGGGAATACAATGAGCAGTTCTTC.

As concerns this clone: With a much larger clone just one base away, this may be a read error. CDR3 DNA: TGTGCCAGCACTAAGACAGGGGACGCTGGGGCCAACGTCCTGACTTTC. It specifies CASTKTGDAGANVLTF. The chain combines TRBV13 with TRBJ2-6; 8 bases line up with TRBD1. V shed 7 bases, J shed 2 bases, and the junction held 7 bases outside the gene matches. This CDR3 comprises 16 residues. Germline lookup yields CDR1 PRHDT and CDR2 FYEKMQ (reference sequence).

The rearrangement uses TRBV5-1 and TRBJ2-3; the D gene is possibly TRBD1 (6 bases). With 0 bases removed from V and 4 bases from J, the gap between germline ends came to 9 bases. The CDR3 has 14 residues. The germline gives CDR1 SGHRS, CDR2 YFSETQ. CDR3 DNA sequence: TGCGCCAGCAGCTTGGAACAGGGAGCAGATACGCAGTATTTT. Translation gives CASSLEQGADTQYF.

This clone was recorded a few times. The chain has TRBV4-1 and TRBJ1-2; 8 bases align to TRBD1. Losses at the gene ends were 1 base for V and 4 bases for J; bases not matched to a gene: 8. The CDR3 is 16 amino acids. The germline CDR1 and CDR2 sequences are MGHRA and YSYEKL. In DNA form, the CDR3 reads TGCGCCAGCAGCCAAGTGCAGGGGGCGCCGGTCTATGGCTACACCTTC. Protein product: CASSQVQGAPVYGYTF.

This chain connects TRBV5-1 to TRBJ1-6, with D perhaps TRBD1 (5 bases). The CDR3 is 15 residues long. The germline gives CDR1 SGHRS, CDR2 YFSETQ. V dropped 0 bases and J dropped 10 bases, with 14 bases sitting between them. The CDR3 region has the DNA TGCGCCAGCAGCTTGGGGGGCCCCTTGGAATCACCCCTCCACTTT. Translating it yields CASSLGGPLESPLHF. Complete variable domain (other parts from reference TRBV5-1 and TRBJ1-6): KAGVTQTPRYLIKTRGQQVTLSCSPISGHRSVSWYQQTPGQGLQFLFEYFSETQRNKGNFPGRFSGRQFSNSRSEMNVSTLELGDSALYLCASSLGGPLESPLHFGNGTRLTVT.

A few counts support this clone. V gene TRBV27 combines with J gene TRBJ2-2; TRBD1 aligns across 8 bases. The CDR3 is 15 residues long. V was clipped by 7 bases and J by 4 bases; unmatched bases: 8. Germline V CDR1 and CDR2: MNHEY, SMNVEV (reference sequence). Here the CDR3 reads CASTPTGASTGELFF. The CDR3 bases are TGTGCCAGCACCCCGACAGGGGCTTCCACCGGGGAGCTGTTTTTT.

This clone was seen once. V and J are TRBV5-8 and TRBJ2-3; D uncertain. CDR1 is SGHTS and CDR2 is YDEGEE in the germline V gene. V lost 3 bases, J lost 2 bases, and 16 bases lay in between. The CDR3 totals 16 residues. The CDR3 coding sequence is TGTGCCAGCAGCTCCTCCAGAGGCGTCTACACAGATACGCAGTATTTT. It encodes CASSSSRGVYTDTQYF.

V usage is TRBV28 and J usage is TRBJ2-1; TRBD2 matches 10 bases. Losses at the gene ends were 7 bases for V and 0 bases for J; bases not matched to a gene: 12. Germline V gene sequence: CDR1 MDHEN, CDR2 SYDVKM. This CDR3 region has 18 residues. For the CDR3, the DNA is TGTGCCAGCATCTCCTCTAGCGGGAGTAGTCGCTCCTACAATGAGCAGTTCTTC. It is translated as CASISSSGSSRSYNEQFF.

The J gene is TRBJ2-2, the V gene TRBV5-1, with a weak D call TRBD2 (5 bases). V gave up 4 bases and J gave up 3 bases, with 10 bases separating them. The CDR3 extends over 14 amino acids. Germline lookup yields CDR1 SGHRS and CDR2 YFSETQ. As DNA, the CDR3 is TGCGCCAGCAGCCCTCAGAGGGACACCGGGGAGCTGTTTTTT. It encodes CASSPQRDTGELFF.

V gene TRBV30 combines with J gene TRBJ1-6; D is perhaps TRBD1 (6 bases). Germline V CDR1 and CDR2: GTSNPN, SVGIG (reference sequence). This CDR3 has 13 residues. Trimming stripped 3 bases from V and 14 bases from J, with 17 bases between. CDR3 nucleotide sequence: TGTGCCTGGAGGACAACAGGGAATGGGGCCCTCCACTTT. Encoded protein: CAWRTTGNGALHF.

The chain joins TRBV5-6 to TRBJ2-2; TRBD1 aligns across 8 bases. V dropped 3 bases and J dropped 3; count of bases not matched to a gene: 4. CDR3 length equals 15 residues. Germline V gene sequence: CDR1 SGHDT, CDR2 YYEEEE. In nucleotides, the CDR3 is TGTGCCAGCAGCTCGGGACAGGTAGACACCGGGGAGCTGTTTTTT. Translated, it gives CASSSGQVDTGELFF.

The count of this clone is one. The chain recombines TRBV7-9 with TRBJ1-5, with TRBD1 identical over 7 bases. V lost 2 bases, J lost 3 bases, and 4 bases stayed unmatched. CDR3 size: 15 residues. The germline gives CDR1 SEHNR, CDR2 FQNEAQ (reference sequence). The CDR3 is CASSLKGGPNQPQHF. CDR3 DNA sequence: TGTGCCAGCAGCTTAAAAGGGGGCCCCAATCAGCCCCAGCATTTT.

There are a few counts of this clone. An end of the junction differs from the germline gene, which may be a read error. The rearrangement links TRBV20-1 to TRBJ1-1; unclear D gene. This CDR3 is built from 8 residues. From germline, CDR1 is DFQATT and CDR2 SNEGSKA (reference sequence). CDR3 sequence reads: CSAMREDF. The CDR3 DNA is TGCAGTGCAATGAGGGAGGACTTT.

The rearrangement links TRBV2 to TRBJ2-1, with 9 bases matching TRBD2. The ends lost 7 bases at V and 7 bases at J; junction bases unmatched: 11. The CDR3 is 15 residues long. The V gene's germline CDR1 is SNHLY and CDR2 FYNNEI. This chain's CDR3 is CASIGGRTSVNEQFF. CDR3 sequence (DNA): TGTGCCAGCATCGGGGGGAGGACTAGCGTTAATGAGCAGTTCTTC. Complete variable domain (other parts from reference TRBV2 and TRBJ2-1): EPEVTQTPSHQVTQMGQEVILRCVPISNHLYFYWYRQILGQKVEFLVSFYNNEISEKSEIFDDQFSVERPDGSNFTLKIRSTKLEDSAMYFCASIGGRTSVNEQFFGPGTRLTVL.

The chain combines TRBV7-6 with TRBJ2-1; TRBD1 matches 8 bases. This CDR3 spans 17 amino acids. J lost 2 bases, V lost 5 bases, and 11 bases had no gene match. Germline V gene sequence: CDR1 SGHVS, CDR2 FNYEAQ. The CDR3 sequence is CASSRMGTGRTYNEQFF. CDR3 DNA sequence: TGTGCCAGCAGCAGGATGGGGACAGGCCGTACCTACAATGAGCAGTTCTTC. Full variable domain (rest looked up from reference TRBV7-6 and TRBJ2-1): GAGVSQSPRYKVTKRGQDVALRCDPISGHVSLYWYRQALGQGPEFLTYFNYEAQQDKSGLPNDRFSAERPEGSISTLTIQRTEQRDSAMYRCASSRMGTGRTYNEQFFGPGTRLTVL.